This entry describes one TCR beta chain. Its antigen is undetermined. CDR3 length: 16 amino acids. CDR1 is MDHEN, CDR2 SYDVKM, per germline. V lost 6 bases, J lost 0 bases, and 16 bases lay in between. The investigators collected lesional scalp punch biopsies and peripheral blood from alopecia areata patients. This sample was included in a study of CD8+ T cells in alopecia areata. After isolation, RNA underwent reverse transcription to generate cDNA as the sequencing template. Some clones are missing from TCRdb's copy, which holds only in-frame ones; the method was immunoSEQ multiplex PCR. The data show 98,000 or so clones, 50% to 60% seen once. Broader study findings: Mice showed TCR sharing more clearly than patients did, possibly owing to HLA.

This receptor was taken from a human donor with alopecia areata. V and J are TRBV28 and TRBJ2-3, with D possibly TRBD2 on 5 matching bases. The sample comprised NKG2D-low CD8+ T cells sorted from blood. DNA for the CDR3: TGTGCCAGCAGCCTTGGGGTAGCGTATAGCACAGATACGCAGTATTTT. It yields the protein CASSLGVAYSTDTQYF.